This record covers a single T cell receptor (beta chain). Antigen: not known. The data stem from a study of T cell responses to AZD1222 COVID-19 vaccine. Study conclusions and caveats: An increase in Spike-specific TCR breadth and depth was observed after two AZD1222 doses.

The repertoire was sequenced with immunoSEQ multiplex PCR; TCRdb's copy has only in-frame clones and lacks some. This table has 100,000 to 150,000 clones, 92% appearing once. This specimen consisted of peripheral blood, obtained on day 0 of AZD1222 vaccination. The origin of this receptor is an adult in good health.

CDR3: CASSRQVQGYSGYTF. CDR3 DNA sequence: TGTGCCAGCTCACGACAGGTGCAAGGTTACTCTGGCTACACCTTC. The V and J genes are TRBV18 and TRBJ1-2; possible D gene TRBD1, 6 bases. V lost 4 bases and J lost 7, with 19 bases in between. Germline values: CDR1 KGHSH, CDR2 LQKENI. This CDR3 is built from 15 residues.